Listed below are T cell receptor beta chains from one sample, sequenced in a study of control samples from healthy donors and cancer patients. The table came from immunoSEQ multiplex PCR; TCRdb's copy has only in-frame clones and leaves some out. Of 150,000 to 200,000 clones in the sample, roughly 94% were seen once. The sequencing input was blood. The receptors here all came from a woman aged 40 to 50 in good health. Both conserved end residues are part of each CDR3. Each record gives: CDR3 protein, CDR3 DNA, J gene, V gene, clone size, CDR3 length, D gene. D genes are given only for firm matches. Not all rows give a size; the values are once, few, many and, for expanded clones, a class.

cdr3_aa: CASSEGYSEKLFF
cdr3_nt: TGTGCCAGCAGTGAGGGATATTCTGAAAAACTGTTTTTT
j_call: TRBJ1-4
v_call: TRBV6-1
clone_size: .
cdr3_length: 13
d_call: .

cdr3_aa: CASSPPGQGSHEQYF
cdr3_nt: TGTGCCAGCAGCCCCCCGGGACAGGGATCCCACGAGCAGTACTTC
j_call: TRBJ2-7
v_call: TRBV2
clone_size: .
cdr3_length: 15
d_call: TRBD1

cdr3_aa: CASSLGSSGNTIYF
cdr3_nt: TGTGCCAGCAGCTTGGGCTCATCGGGAAACACCATATATTTT
j_call: TRBJ1-3
v_call: TRBV7-2
clone_size: .
cdr3_length: 14
d_call: .

cdr3_aa: CAWSAGGADQPQHF
cdr3_nt: TGTGCCTGGAGTGCAGGGGGCGCAGATCAGCCCCAGCATTTT
j_call: TRBJ1-5
v_call: TRBV30
clone_size: .
cdr3_length: 14
d_call: TRBD1

cdr3_aa: CASREQGLRSEAFF
cdr3_nt: TGTGCCAGCAGAGAACAGGGGTTAAGGTCTGAAGCTTTCTTT
j_call: TRBJ1-1
v_call: TRBV6-4
clone_size: once
cdr3_length: 14
d_call: TRBD1

cdr3_aa: CSVGFVAANTEAFF
cdr3_nt: TGCAGCGTAGGGTTCGTGGCCGCGAACACTGAAGCTTTCTTT
j_call: TRBJ1-1
v_call: TRBV29-1
clone_size: .
cdr3_length: 14
d_call: .

cdr3_aa: CASSPEIRGTNYGYTF
cdr3_nt: TGTGCCAGCTCTCCAGAGATCAGGGGGACCAACTATGGCTACACCTTC
j_call: TRBJ1-2
v_call: TRBV18
clone_size: .
cdr3_length: 16
d_call: TRBD1

cdr3_aa: CASSQGTSGHYNEQFF
cdr3_nt: TGTGCCAGCAGCCAAGGGACTAGCGGGCACTACAATGAGCAGTTCTTC
j_call: TRBJ2-1
v_call: TRBV3-1/TRBV3-2
clone_size: .
cdr3_length: 16
d_call: TRBD2

cdr3_aa: CASSVGTIGNQPQHF
cdr3_nt: TGTGCCAGCAGCGTCGGGACAATAGGTAATCAGCCCCAGCATTTT
j_call: TRBJ1-5
v_call: TRBV9
clone_size: .
cdr3_length: 15
d_call: .

cdr3_aa: CASSEIRADGYTF
cdr3_nt: TGCGCCAGCAGTGAGATAAGGGCGGATGGCTACACCTTC
j_call: TRBJ1-2
v_call: TRBV10-2
clone_size: .
cdr3_length: 13
d_call: .

cdr3_aa: CASSEGTSGGSDTQYF
cdr3_nt: TGTGCCAGCAGTGAGGGGACTAGCGGGGGGTCAGATACGCAGTATTTT
j_call: TRBJ2-3
v_call: TRBV6-4
clone_size: .
cdr3_length: 16
d_call: TRBD2

cdr3_aa: CASSIWGQPQHF
cdr3_nt: TGTGCCAGTAGTATTTGGGGTCAGCCCCAGCATTTT
j_call: TRBJ1-5
v_call: TRBV19
clone_size: .
cdr3_length: 12
d_call: .

cdr3_aa: CASSYASGQSGYTF
cdr3_nt: TGTGCCAGCAGTTACGCGTCAGGGCAATCGGGCTACACCTTC
j_call: TRBJ1-2
v_call: TRBV6-5
clone_size: .
cdr3_length: 14
d_call: .

cdr3_aa: CASSLAGRGMGSPLHF
cdr3_nt: TGTGCCAGCAGCTTAGCTGGCAGGGGTATGGGTTCACCCCTCCACTTT
j_call: TRBJ1-6
v_call: TRBV7-2
clone_size: .
cdr3_length: 16
d_call: .

cdr3_aa: CASSFFQRGGEQFF
cdr3_nt: TGTGCCAGTAGCTTTTTCCAAAGAGGGGGTGAGCAGTTCTTC
j_call: TRBJ2-1
v_call: TRBV19
clone_size: .
cdr3_length: 14
d_call: .

cdr3_aa: CASSPRGTNEKLFF
cdr3_nt: TGTGCCAGCTCACCAAGAGGAACTAATGAAAAACTGTTTTTT
j_call: TRBJ1-4
v_call: TRBV18
clone_size: few
cdr3_length: 14
d_call: .

cdr3_aa: CASSGPDGYTF
cdr3_nt: TGTGCCAGTAGCGGACCGGATGGCTACACCTTC
j_call: TRBJ1-2
v_call: TRBV19
clone_size: .
cdr3_length: 11
d_call: .

cdr3_aa: CASSFVTGQGNTGELFF
cdr3_nt: TGTGCCAGCAGTTTTGTCACAGGACAGGGGAACACCGGGGAGCTGTTTTTT
j_call: TRBJ2-2
v_call: TRBV27
clone_size: .
cdr3_length: 17
d_call: TRBD1

cdr3_aa: CASSQSYRGGNTEAFF
cdr3_nt: TGTGCCAGCAGCCAAAGTTATCGGGGGGGGAACACTGAAGCTTTCTTT
j_call: TRBJ1-1
v_call: TRBV5-4
clone_size: .
cdr3_length: 16
d_call: .

cdr3_aa: CASRRTDVETQYF
cdr3_nt: TGCGCCAGCAGGCGGACGGACGTCGAGACCCAGTACTTC
j_call: TRBJ2-5
v_call: TRBV4-3
clone_size: .
cdr3_length: 13
d_call: .

cdr3_aa: CASSAGAGSRGEQFF
cdr3_nt: TGTGCCAGCAGCGCAGGGGCAGGGTCCCGGGGTGAGCAGTTCTTC
j_call: TRBJ2-1
v_call: TRBV11-2
clone_size: .
cdr3_length: 15
d_call: .

cdr3_aa: CATRGTSGSSYNEQFF
cdr3_nt: TGTGCCACCAGGGGTACTAGCGGGAGCTCCTACAATGAGCAGTTCTTC
j_call: TRBJ2-1
v_call: TRBV10-3
clone_size: .
cdr3_length: 16
d_call: TRBD2

cdr3_aa: CASSQGGGRGQPQHF
cdr3_nt: TGTGCCAGCAGCCAAGGGGGGGGGCGCGGTCAGCCCCAGCATTTT
j_call: TRBJ1-5
v_call: TRBV3-1/TRBV3-2
clone_size: once
cdr3_length: 15
d_call: .

cdr3_aa: CASSSDRATDTQYF
cdr3_nt: TGTGCCAGCAGCTCGGACAGGGCCACAGATACGCAGTATTTT
j_call: TRBJ2-3
v_call: TRBV7-2
clone_size: .
cdr3_length: 14
d_call: TRBD1

cdr3_aa: CASSLDPSSYEQFF
cdr3_nt: TGCGCCAGCAGCTTGGACCCCAGTTCCTATGAGCAGTTCTTC
j_call: TRBJ2-1
v_call: TRBV5-1
clone_size: .
cdr3_length: 14
d_call: .

cdr3_aa: CASSLVGNHYEQYF
cdr3_nt: TGTGCCAGCAGCTTAGTCGGCAATCACTACGAGCAGTACTTC
j_call: TRBJ2-7
v_call: TRBV7-9
clone_size: .
cdr3_length: 14
d_call: .